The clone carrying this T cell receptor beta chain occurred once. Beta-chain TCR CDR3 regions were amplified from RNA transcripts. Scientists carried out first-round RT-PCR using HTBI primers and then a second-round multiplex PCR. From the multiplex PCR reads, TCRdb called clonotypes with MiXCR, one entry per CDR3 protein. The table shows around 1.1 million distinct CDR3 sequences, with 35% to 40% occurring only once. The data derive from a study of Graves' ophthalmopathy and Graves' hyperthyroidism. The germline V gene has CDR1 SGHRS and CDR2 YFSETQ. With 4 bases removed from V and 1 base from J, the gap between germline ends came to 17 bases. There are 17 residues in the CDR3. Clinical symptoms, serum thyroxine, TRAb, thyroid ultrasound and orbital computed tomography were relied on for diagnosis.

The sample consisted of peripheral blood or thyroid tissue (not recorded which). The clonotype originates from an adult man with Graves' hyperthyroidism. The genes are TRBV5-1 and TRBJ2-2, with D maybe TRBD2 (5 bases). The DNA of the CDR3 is TGCGCCAGCAGCCCCGACGGGGTATCCCAGAACACCGGGGAGCTGTTTTTT. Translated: CASSPDGVSQNTGELFF.